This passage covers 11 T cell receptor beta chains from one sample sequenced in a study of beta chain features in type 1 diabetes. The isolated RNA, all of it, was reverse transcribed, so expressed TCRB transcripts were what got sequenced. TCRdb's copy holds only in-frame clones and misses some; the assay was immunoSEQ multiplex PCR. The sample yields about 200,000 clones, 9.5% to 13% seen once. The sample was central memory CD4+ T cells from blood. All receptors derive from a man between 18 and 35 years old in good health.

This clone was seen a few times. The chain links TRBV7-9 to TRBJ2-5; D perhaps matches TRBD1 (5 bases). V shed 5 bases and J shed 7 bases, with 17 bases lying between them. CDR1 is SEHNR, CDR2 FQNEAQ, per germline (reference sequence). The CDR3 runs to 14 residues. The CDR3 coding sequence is TGTGCCAGCAGCCCGGACATAGGGTTGGCGACCCAGTACTTC. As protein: CASSPDIGLATQYF.

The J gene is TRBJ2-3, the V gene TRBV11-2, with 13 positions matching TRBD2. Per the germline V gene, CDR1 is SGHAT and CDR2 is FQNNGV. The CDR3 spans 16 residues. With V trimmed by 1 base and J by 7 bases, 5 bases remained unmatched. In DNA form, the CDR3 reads TGTGCCAGCAGCTTAGCAGCCGGGACTAGCGGGAATACGCAGTATTTT. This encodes CASSLAAGTSGNTQYF. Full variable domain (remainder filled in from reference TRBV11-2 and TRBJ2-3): EAGVAQSPRYKIIEKRQSVAFWCNPISGHATLYWYQQILGQGPKLLIQFQNNGVVDDSQLPKDRFSAERLKGVDSTLKIQPAKLEDSAVYLCASSLAAGTSGNTQYFGPGTRLTVL.

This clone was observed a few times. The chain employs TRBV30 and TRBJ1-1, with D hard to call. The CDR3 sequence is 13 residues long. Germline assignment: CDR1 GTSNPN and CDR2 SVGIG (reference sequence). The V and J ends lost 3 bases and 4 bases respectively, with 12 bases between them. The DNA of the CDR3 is TGTGCCTGGAGCAAGGGAATGGTCACTGAAGCTTTCTTT. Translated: CAWSKGMVTEAFF.

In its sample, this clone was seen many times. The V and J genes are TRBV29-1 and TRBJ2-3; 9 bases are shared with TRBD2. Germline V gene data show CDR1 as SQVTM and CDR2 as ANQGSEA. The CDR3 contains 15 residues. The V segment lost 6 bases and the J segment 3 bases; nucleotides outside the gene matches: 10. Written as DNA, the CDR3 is TGCAGCGTCGCGACCACTAGCGGGCGGACAGATACGCAGTATTTT. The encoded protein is CSVATTSGRTDTQYF.

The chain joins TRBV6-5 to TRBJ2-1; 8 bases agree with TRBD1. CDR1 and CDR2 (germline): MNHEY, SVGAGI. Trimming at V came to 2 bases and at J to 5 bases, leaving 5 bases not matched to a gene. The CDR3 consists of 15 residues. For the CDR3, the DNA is TGTGCCAGCAGTTACAGGGGGACAGGCAACAATGAGCAGTTCTTC. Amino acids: CASSYRGTGNNEQFF.

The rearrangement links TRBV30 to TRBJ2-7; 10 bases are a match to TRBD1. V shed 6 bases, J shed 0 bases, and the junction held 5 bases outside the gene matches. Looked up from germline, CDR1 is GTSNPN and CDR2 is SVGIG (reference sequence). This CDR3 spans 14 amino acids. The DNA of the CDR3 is TGTGCCTGTTTAGGGACAGGGGTCTCCTACGAGCAGTACTTC. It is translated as CACLGTGVSYEQYF.

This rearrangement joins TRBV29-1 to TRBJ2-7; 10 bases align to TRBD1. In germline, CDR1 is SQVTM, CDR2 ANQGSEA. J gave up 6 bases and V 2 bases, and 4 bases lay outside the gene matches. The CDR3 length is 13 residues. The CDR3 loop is CSVELDRGSEQYF. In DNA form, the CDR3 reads TGCAGCGTTGAATTGGACAGGGGGTCCGAGCAGTACTTC.

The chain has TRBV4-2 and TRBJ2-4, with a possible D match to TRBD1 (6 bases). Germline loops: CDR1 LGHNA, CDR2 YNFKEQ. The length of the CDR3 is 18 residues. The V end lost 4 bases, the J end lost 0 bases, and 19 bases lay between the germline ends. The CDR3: CASSPGDGGTIAKNIQYF. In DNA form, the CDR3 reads TGTGCCAGCAGCCCAGGGGATGGGGGAACTATAGCCAAAAACATTCAGTACTTC.

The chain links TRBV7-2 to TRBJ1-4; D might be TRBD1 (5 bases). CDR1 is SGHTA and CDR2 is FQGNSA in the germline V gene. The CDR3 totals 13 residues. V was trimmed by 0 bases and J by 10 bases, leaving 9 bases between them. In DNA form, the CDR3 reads TGTGCCAGCAGCTTAGCGGGCAGGGCAAAACTGTTTTTT. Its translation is CASSLAGRAKLFF.

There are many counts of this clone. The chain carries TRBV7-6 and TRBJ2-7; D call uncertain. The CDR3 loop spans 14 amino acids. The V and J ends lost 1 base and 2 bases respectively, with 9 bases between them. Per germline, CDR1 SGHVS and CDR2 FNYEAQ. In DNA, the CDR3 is TGTGCCAGCAGCTTAGAGGGCGGAACCTACGAGCAGTACTTC. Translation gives CASSLEGGTYEQYF.

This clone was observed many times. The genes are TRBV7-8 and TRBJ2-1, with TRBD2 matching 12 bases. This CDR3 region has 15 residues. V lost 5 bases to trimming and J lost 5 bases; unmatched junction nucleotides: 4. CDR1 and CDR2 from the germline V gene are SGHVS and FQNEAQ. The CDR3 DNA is TGTGCCAGCAGCCTCGGGACTAGCGGGCACAATGAGCAGTTCTTC. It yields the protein CASSLGTSGHNEQFF. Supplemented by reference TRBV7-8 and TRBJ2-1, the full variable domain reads GAGVSQSPRYKVAKRGQDVALRCDPISGHVSLFWYQQALGQGPEFLTYFQNEAQLDKSGLPSDRFFAERPEGSVSTLKIQRTQQEDSAVYLCASSLGTSGHNEQFFGPGTRLTVL.